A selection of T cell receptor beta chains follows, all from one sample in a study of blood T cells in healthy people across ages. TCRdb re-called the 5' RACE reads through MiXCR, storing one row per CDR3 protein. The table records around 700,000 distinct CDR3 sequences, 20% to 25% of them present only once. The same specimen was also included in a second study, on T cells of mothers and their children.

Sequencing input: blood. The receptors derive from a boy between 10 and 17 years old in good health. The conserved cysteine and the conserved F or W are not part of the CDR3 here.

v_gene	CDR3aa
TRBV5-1	ASSYGTVGTGELF
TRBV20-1	SASSGSKATVEY
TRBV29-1	SVAYLGEQY
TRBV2	ASSRQGVTSNEQF
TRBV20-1	SARLNAGELF
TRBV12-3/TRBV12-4	ASRQQEAHSGNTIY
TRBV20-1	SAQRGAESDTQY
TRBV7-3	ASSYDRLNEQF
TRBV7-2	ASSSLRPSGTYNEQF
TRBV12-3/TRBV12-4	ASSHRTVSNDYGYT
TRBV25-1	ASSTWGEDVNT
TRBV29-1	SVERRVSSYNEQF
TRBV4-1	ASSLSGSFLYEKLF
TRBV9	ASSGTSLAGGYNEQF
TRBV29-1	SVKPGQTFTDTQY
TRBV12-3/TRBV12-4	ASSLAGDVSEQY
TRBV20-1	SARDVSRGGEKLF
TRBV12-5	ASAFDRDTSTDTQY
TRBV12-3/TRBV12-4	ASSRGQGLEAF
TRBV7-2	ASSLEGTGGRGYT
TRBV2	AAGGGETQY
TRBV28	ASSLRAGGPHEQF
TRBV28	ASKGGTNEKLF
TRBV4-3	ASSQERGRTGNTIY
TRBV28	ASSIGVRPMPGMNTEAF
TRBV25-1	ASSEVSRSGRFHEQY
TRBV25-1	ASSEAGYQETQY
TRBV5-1	ASSLEDGAPQQF
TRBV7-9	SSSLEAGDTQY
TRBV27	ASSDRGQEAF
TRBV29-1	SGGPGEQF
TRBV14	ASSSSPGQGSYNEQF
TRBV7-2	ASSQRKDSPLH
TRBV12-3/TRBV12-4	ASSITGGPEAF
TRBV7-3	ASSLSAVDTQY
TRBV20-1	SASVMGQPDNEQF
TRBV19	ASSTGTPSMDQY
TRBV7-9	ASSTGLAAETQY
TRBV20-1	SALPLFGLAESLSSYEQY
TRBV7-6	ASSPPGTGELS
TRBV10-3	AIREGPEETQH